This T cell receptor beta chain originates from a study of blood T cell repertoires in COVID-19. Study background: The analysed material was cDNA or gDNA that came from T cells, B-cell-depleted T cells, or PBMCs.

In the original workflow: For nucleated cells, counts were estimated from reference gene primer amplification. The assay was immunoSEQ multiplex PCR, and TCRdb's table has in-frame clones only and misses some. V and J calls and clone size are given by that table; D and trimming were obtained from the DNA. Here the sample spans around 200,000 clones, more than 75% being singletons. V lost 6 bases and J lost 7, with 18 bases in between. Per the germline V gene, CDR1 is SGHTA and CDR2 is FQGNSA. CDR3 length equals 14 residues. The sequenced material came from peripheral blood. V usage is TRBV7-2 and J usage is TRBJ1-2; TRBD1 is a possible D gene (5 bases). This TCR came from a man in his forties with active or convalescent COVID-19. The CDR3 DNA reads as TGTGCCAGCAGTACTAGGGGCGGGGTGACTGGCTACACCTTC. Its translation: CASSTRGGVTGYTF.